These T cell receptor beta chains were read from a single sample in a study of blood T cells in healthy people across ages. TCRdb used MiXCR to reprocess the 5' RACE reads, holding one entry per CDR3 protein. The table has around 780,000 distinct CDR3 sequences, roughly 24% seen once. This same sample was also part of a study on T cells of mothers and their children.

Sequenced sample: blood. The receptors were sampled from a boy aged 5-17 years in good health. Each CDR3 is given with its conserved first and last residue. D genes are given only for firm matches. A row's size may be missing; if present it is once, few, many or a size class.

>11|TRBV29-1|.|TRBJ1-2|few
CSVTDNYGYTF
TGCAGCGTGACCGATAACTATGGCTACACCTTC
>13|TRBV12-3/TRBV12-4|.|TRBJ1-2|few
CASSLNRLNGYTF
TGTGCCAGCAGTTTAAATCGTTTGAACGGCTACACCTTC
>15|TRBV5-6|.|TRBJ2-7|few
CASSQTGEGSYEQYF
TGTGCCAGCAGCCAGACAGGGGAGGGTTCGTACGAGCAGTACTTC
>15|TRBV25-1|.|TRBJ2-6|few
CASSGGYSGANVLTF
TGTGCCAGCAGTGGGGGGTACTCTGGGGCCAACGTCCTGACTTTC
>15|TRBV29-1|.|TRBJ1-4|few
CSVSRDNIRGEKLFF
TGCAGCGTAAGCCGGGACAACATACGGGGTGAAAAACTGTTTTTT
>16|TRBV4-2|.|TRBJ2-5|few
CASSQTPQGIGETQYF
TGTGCCAGCAGCCAAACCCCTCAGGGAATCGGGGAGACCCAGTACTTC
>16|TRBV3-1|.|TRBJ1-1|.
CASSQDRVTANTEAFF
TGTGCCAGCAGCCAAGATCGGGTGACAGCGAACACTGAAGCTTTCTTT
>15|TRBV12-3/TRBV12-4|.|TRBJ1-5|.
CASSLDAGRGQPQHF
TGTGCCAGCAGTTTAGATGCTGGCCGTGGGCAGCCCCAGCATTTT
>15|TRBV27|TRBD1|TRBJ1-2|.
CASSLTGGANYGYTF
TGTGCCAGCAGTTTAACAGGGGGCGCGAACTATGGCTACACCTTC
>15|TRBV20-1|.|TRBJ2-4|few
CSARDWGSAKNIQYF
TGCAGTGCTAGAGATTGGGGGTCAGCCAAAAACATTCAGTACTTC
>10|TRBV20-1|.|TRBJ2-7|.
CRLPGGYHNF
TGCCGCCTCCCCGGAGGGTATCACAACTTC
>15|TRBV12-3/TRBV12-4|.|TRBJ2-6|.
CASNVPGSWANVLTF
TGTGCCAGCAATGTTCCAGGGTCTTGGGCCAACGTCCTGACTTTC
>17|TRBV7-2|.|TRBJ1-4|.
CASSPHPRGTTNEKLFF
TGTGCCAGCAGCCCACATCCTCGGGGGACAACTAATGAAAAACTGTTTTTT
>13|TRBV12-3/TRBV12-4|.|TRBJ2-7|few
CASRGRATYEQYF
TGTGCCAGCAGGGGACGCGCCACCTACGAGCAGTACTTC
>13|TRBV28|.|TRBJ2-2|.
CASSSLGTGEPFF
TGTGCCAGCAGTTCACTCGGCACCGGGGAGCCGTTTTTT
>14|TRBV9|.|TRBJ1-2|few
CASSVGGGNYGYTF
TGTGCCAGCAGCGTAGGGGGAGGGAACTATGGCTACACCTTC
>16|TRBV14|.|TRBJ2-7|.
CASSPIRAITVYEQYF
TGTGCCAGCAGCCCCATTCGGGCTATCACTGTGTACGAGCAGTACTTC
>16|TRBV4-1|TRBD1|TRBJ1-4|.
CASSQGPGTGYEKLFF
TGCGCCAGCAGCCAGGGCCCCGGGACAGGGTATGAAAAACTGTTTTTT
>14|TRBV29-1|TRBD2|TRBJ2-1|.
CSVVDSGGDNEQFF
TGCAGCGTTGTAGATAGCGGGGGGGACAATGAGCAGTTCTTC
>16|TRBV7-9|.|TRBJ2-7|.
CASSSTGAVGIYEEYF
TGTGCCAGCAGCTCCACCGGGGCCGTTGGGATCTACGAGGAGTACTTC
>14|TRBV28|.|TRBJ2-1|.
CASTPLGRYNDQFF
TGTGCCAGCACCCCCTTGGGCAGGTACAATGATCAGTTCTTC
>12|TRBV7-9|.|TRBJ1-1|.
CASSFEGTEAFF
TGTGCCAGCAGCTTTGAGGGGACTGAAGCTTTCTTT
>16|TRBV19|TRBD1|TRBJ2-4|.
CASSSWTGSVKNIQYF
TGTGCCAGTAGTTCGTGGACAGGGTCCGTCAAAAACATTCAGTACTTC
>14|TRBV6-6|.|TRBJ2-3|few
CASSPQRATDTQYF
TGTGCCAGCAGCCCTCAGAGGGCCACAGATACGCAGTATTTT
>13|TRBV7-9|.|TRBJ2-7|.
CASSLQAPYEQYF
TGTGCCAGCAGCTTACAAGCTCCCTACGAGCAGTACTTC
>13|TRBV20-1|.|TRBJ2-5|few
CSANPPKGETQYF
TGCAGTGCTAATCCCCCCAAGGGAGAGACCCAGTACTTC
>16|TRBV9|.|TRBJ2-5|few
CASSSPGSGDQETQYF
TGTGCCAGCAGCTCCCCCGGGAGCGGCGACCAAGAGACCCAGTACTTC